The clone carrying this T cell receptor (beta chain) occurred a few times. Antigen specificity is unknown. TCRdb's copy holds only in-frame clones and misses some; the assay was immunoSEQ multiplex PCR. This sample has some 19,000 clones, with around 70% found just once. Busulfan-fludarabine conditioning, marrow transplant, and cyclophosphamide on days +3 and +4 were administered. V lost 4 bases to trimming and J lost 7 bases, with 14 bases between them. Germline loops: CDR1 ENHRY, CDR2 SYGVKD. This CDR3 region has 15 residues. The data are from a study of T cells after posttransplantation cyclophosphamide. Notes on the study in general: TRB overlap between skin or GI tissue T cells and blood was limited. Donor-recipient repertoire similarity was low at 1-2 months, rising over year one. TRB clonality was highly associated with recipient CMV seropositivity and reactivation.

The chain links TRBV10-3 to TRBJ1-6, with D possibly matching TRBD1 (5 bases). This material consisted of PBMCs, taken after an allogeneic stem cell transplant with post-transplant cyclophosphamide. The receptor's source is a young adult male patient who received an allogeneic stem cell transplant from a related donor, was CMV-positive, and had acute GVHD only. Some T cells may trace back to the graft donor. The CDR3, as DNA: TGTGCCATCAGTGGAAGGGGCATGCCCAATTCACCCCTCCACTTT. It yields the protein CAISGRGMPNSPLHF.